This TCR beta chain was documented in a study of technical replicates of blood from a few donors. Assay: immunoSEQ multiplex PCR; the TCRdb copy retains only in-frame clones and omits some. Of 70,000 to 85,000 clones in the sample, less than 98% were seen once. Germline loops: CDR1 MNHNS, CDR2 SASEGT. The CDR3 is 16 residues long. V was shortened by 2 bases and J by 0 bases, with 13 bases between the two germline ends. The sequence came from a human donor in good health. Sequences were obtained from T cells isolated from PBMCs. V gene TRBV6-1 combines with J gene TRBJ1-2; D is perhaps TRBD1 (6 bases). Written as DNA, the CDR3 is TGTGCCAGCAGTGAATCCAGAGGGGGAGCTAACTATGGCTACACCTTC. Translating it yields CASSESRGGANYGYTF.